This T cell receptor beta chain was found in a study of radiotherapy plus CTLA-4 blockade in lung cancer. Study observations and caveats: Blood-borne expansion of tumor-derived TCR clones followed radiotherapy plus ipilimumab. Best predicting response, reportedly, were early blood T cell clone dynamics, with interferon-beta.

Profiling relied on immunoSEQ multiplex PCR, and the TCRdb table lists in-frame clones only, not all of them. The profile shows approximately 52,000 clones, roughly 77% of them singletons. It was focal radiation plus CTLA-4 blockade with ipilimumab that patients with chemo-refractory metastatic non-small-cell lung cancer received. To note about this clone: What it binds is unknown.

V was trimmed by 6 bases and J by 0 bases, leaving 12 bases between them. The CDR3 is 14 residues long. Germline V gives CDR1 SQVTM, CDR2 ANQGSEA. Sequences were derived from peripheral blood, sampled from a patient treated with radiotherapy plus ipilimumab. This sequence joins TRBV29-1 and TRBJ1-5; no clear D. The sequence was obtained from a human donor with non-small cell lung cancer who had a complete response to radiotherapy plus ipilimumab. The CDR3 DNA reads as TGCAGCGTGACAAATGGGTATAGCAATCAGCCCCAGCATTTT. Its protein is CSVTNGYSNQPQHF.